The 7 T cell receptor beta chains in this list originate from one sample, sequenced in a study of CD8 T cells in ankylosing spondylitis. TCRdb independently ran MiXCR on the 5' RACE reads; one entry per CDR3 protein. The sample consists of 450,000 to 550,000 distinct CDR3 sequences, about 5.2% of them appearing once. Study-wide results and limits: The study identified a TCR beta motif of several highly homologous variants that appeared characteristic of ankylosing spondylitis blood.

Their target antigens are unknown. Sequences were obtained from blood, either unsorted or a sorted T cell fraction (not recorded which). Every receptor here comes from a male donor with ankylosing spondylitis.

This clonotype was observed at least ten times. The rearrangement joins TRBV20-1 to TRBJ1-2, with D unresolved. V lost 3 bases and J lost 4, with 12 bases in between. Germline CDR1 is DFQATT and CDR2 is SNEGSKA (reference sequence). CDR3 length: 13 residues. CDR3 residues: CSARLPAVYGYTF. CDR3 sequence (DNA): TGCAGTGCTAGGTTGCCGGCAGTCTATGGCTACACCTTC.

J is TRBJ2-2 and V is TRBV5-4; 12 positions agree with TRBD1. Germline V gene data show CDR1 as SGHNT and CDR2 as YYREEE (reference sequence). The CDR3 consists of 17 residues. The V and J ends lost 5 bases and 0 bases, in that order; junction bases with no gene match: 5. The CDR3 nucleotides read TGTGCCAGCAGGCCGGGACAGGGGGCGCCGAACACCGGGGAGCTGTTTTTT. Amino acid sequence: CASRPGQGAPNTGELFF.

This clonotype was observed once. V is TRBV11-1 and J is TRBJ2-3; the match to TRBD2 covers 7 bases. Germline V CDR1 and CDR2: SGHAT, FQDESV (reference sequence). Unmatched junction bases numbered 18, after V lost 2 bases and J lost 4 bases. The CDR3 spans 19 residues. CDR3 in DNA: TGTGCCAGCAGCTTACCGTTGACCAGCGGGAAGAAGTATGCAGATACGCAGTATTTT. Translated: CASSLPLTSGKKYADTQYF.

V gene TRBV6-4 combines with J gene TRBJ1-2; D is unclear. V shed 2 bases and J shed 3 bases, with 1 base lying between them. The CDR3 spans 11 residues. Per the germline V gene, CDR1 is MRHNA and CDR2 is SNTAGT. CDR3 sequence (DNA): TGTGCCAGCAGTGACCACTATGGCTACACCTTC. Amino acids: CASSDHYGYTF.

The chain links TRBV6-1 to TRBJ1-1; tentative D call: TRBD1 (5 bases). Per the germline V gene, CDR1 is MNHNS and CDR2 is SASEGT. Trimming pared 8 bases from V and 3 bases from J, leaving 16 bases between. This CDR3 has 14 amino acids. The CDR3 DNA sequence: TGTGCCAGCCTCTCATTGGTGGGGGACACTGAAGCTTTCTTT. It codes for CASLSLVGDTEAFF.

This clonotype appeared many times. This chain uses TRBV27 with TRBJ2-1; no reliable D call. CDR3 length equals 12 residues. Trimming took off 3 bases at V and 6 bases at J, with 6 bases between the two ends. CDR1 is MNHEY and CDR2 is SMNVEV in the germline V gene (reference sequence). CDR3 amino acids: CASSFPFNEQFF. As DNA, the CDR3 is TGTGCCAGCAGTTTCCCGTTCAATGAGCAGTTCTTC.

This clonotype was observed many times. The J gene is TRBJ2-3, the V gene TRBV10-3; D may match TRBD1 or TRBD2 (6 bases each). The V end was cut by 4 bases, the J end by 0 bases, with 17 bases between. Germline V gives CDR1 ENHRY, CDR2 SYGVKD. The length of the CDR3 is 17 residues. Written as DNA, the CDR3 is TGTGCCATCAGTGGATCGAGGGGGGACTTTAGCACAGATACGCAGTATTTT. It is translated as CAISGSRGDFSTDTQYF.